The 7 T cell receptor beta chains below all came from one sample that was sequenced in a study of blood T cell repertoires in COVID-19. The repertoire was sequenced with immunoSEQ multiplex PCR; TCRdb's copy has only in-frame clones and lacks some. In the table there are 250,000 or so clones, around 90% of which are singletons. The specimen was PBMCs or T cells enriched from blood (not recorded which). These receptors originate from a young woman who had been exposed to COVID-19.

V and J are TRBV5-1 and TRBJ1-6; 8 bases agree with TRBD1. CDR1 SGHRS and CDR2 YFSETQ come from the germline V gene. V shed 0 bases, J shed 10 bases, and the junction held 15 bases outside the gene matches. The CDR3 covers 18 residues. CDR3 residues: CASSLEGTGHRGGSPLHF. The CDR3 DNA is TGCGCCAGCAGCTTGGAAGGGACAGGACACCGAGGGGGATCACCCCTCCACTTT.

The V call is TRBV6-5, the J call TRBJ1-1, with 8 bases that match TRBD1. CDR1 is MNHEY and CDR2 is SVGAGI in the germline V gene. V lost 7 bases to trimming and J lost 0 bases; unmatched junction nucleotides: 7. CDR3 size: 15 residues. The CDR3 nucleotides read TGTGCCAGCACCGAAGGACAGGGATTGAACACTGAAGCTTTCTTT. This translates into CASTEGQGLNTEAFF.

The chain uses TRBV30 and TRBJ2-5, with 10 positions matching TRBD2. Germline V CDR1 and CDR2: GTSNPN, SVGIG (reference sequence). The trim removed 6 bases at V and 7 bases at J, leaving 11 bases unmatched. The CDR3 totals 14 residues. The CDR3 coding sequence is TGTGCCTGTGCCCCTAGCGGGAGTTTGGGGACCCAGTACTTC. It specifies CACAPSGSLGTQYF.

This clone was counted a single time. The V call is TRBV6-6, the J call TRBJ1-6; maybe TRBD1 (5 bases). The CDR3 has 16 residues. V shed 7 bases and J shed 4 bases, with 17 bases lying between them. The V gene's germline CDR1 is MNHNY and CDR2 SVGAGI (reference sequence). The CDR3 sequence is CASTTGGGAYNSPLHF. The DNA for the CDR3 is TGTGCCAGCACCACGGGGGGGGGAGCTTATAATTCACCCCTCCACTTT.

J is TRBJ1-1 and V is TRBV29-1; TRBD1 aligns across 8 bases. This CDR3 comprises 22 residues. Germline lookup yields CDR1 SQVTM and CDR2 ANQGSEA. The trim removed 2 bases at V and 6 bases at J, leaving 32 bases unmatched. CDR3 nucleotides: TGCAGCGTTGAAATTTGGATGGCATGGGGTGAACAGGGGGGTAATTTAAAAGCTGAAGCTTTCTTT. Encoded protein: CSVEIWMAWGEQGGNLKAEAFF.

J is TRBJ2-1 and V is TRBV9, with TRBD1 identical over 8 bases. V lost 1 base to trimming and J lost 1 base; unmatched junction nucleotides: 7. The CDR3 consists of 17 residues. Germline CDR1 is SGDLS and CDR2 is YYNGEE. The CDR3 sequence: CASSVRPGGFSYNEQFF. DNA for the CDR3: TGTGCCAGCAGCGTAAGACCAGGGGGCTTTTCCTACAATGAGCAGTTCTTC.

The rearrangement joins TRBV10-3 to TRBJ1-5; TRBD1 agrees at 9 bases. CDR3 length: 13 residues. V lost 5 bases, J lost 5 bases, and 1 base stayed unmatched. Germline-derived CDR1 and CDR2 are ENHRY and SYGVKD. The CDR3 bases are TGTGCCATCAGTAGGACAGGGGATCAGCCCCAGCATTTT. Translating it yields CAISRTGDQPQHF.